Listed below are T cell receptor beta chains from one sample, sequenced in a study of cytomegalovirus exposure and HLA in healthy donors. Clones were read by immunoSEQ multiplex PCR, and TCRdb kept only the in-frame ones, dropping some. Among roughly 200,000 clones, 75% to 90% were seen once, and the ten largest hold more than 1.5%. Sample: PBMCs. These receptor sequences come from a man in his forties or fifties in good health and CMV-seronegative. The CDR3 runs from the conserved cysteine through the conserved F or W. Fields, in order: J gene, V gene, D gene, clone size, CDR3 DNA, CDR3 protein. The D gene is left open where the match is weak. Some rows have no size entry. The others give once, few or many, or a class for an expanded clone.

TRBJ2-7	TRBV5-4	TRBD1	-	TGTGCCAGCAGCTCGGACAGGGCGGGAGAGCAGTACTTC	CASSSDRAGEQYF
TRBJ1-1	TRBV21-1	-	-	TGTGCCAGCAGCAAAGACGAGGAGCCTGAAGCTTTCTTT	CASSKDEEPEAFF
TRBJ2-5	TRBV2	-	-	TGTGCCAGTCGTAGTGTGCGGGAGACCCAGTACTTC	CASRSVRETQYF
TRBJ2-7	TRBV18	TRBD2	-	TGTGCCAGCTCACCACCGGGACTAGCGGGGGGTGTGTACGAGCAGTACTTC	CASSPPGLAGGVYEQYF
TRBJ2-7	TRBV7-8	-	-	TGTGCCAGCAGCTTAGGGGACTTGAGCTCCTACGAGCAGTACTTC	CASSLGDLSSYEQYF
TRBJ1-2	TRBV5-4	-	-	TGTGCCAGCAGCGAACAGCAGGGAAGGGGCTATGGCTACACCTTC	CASSEQQGRGYGYTF
TRBJ1-2	TRBV4-1	TRBD1	-	TGCGCCAGCAGCCAAGAATGGCCAGGGGGTAACTATGGCTACACCTTC	CASSQEWPGGNYGYTF
TRBJ2-7	TRBV2	-	-	TGTGCCAGCAGTTCCTCCTGGACACCCTACGAGCAGTACTTC	CASSSSWTPYEQYF
TRBJ1-2	TRBV5-5	-	-	TGTGCCAGCAACCGCCCTCCGGAGTCACGGGGCTACACCTTC	CASNRPPESRGYTF
TRBJ2-1	TRBV9	TRBD2	-	TGTGCCAGCAGCGTCAACGGGAGGGAGGGCAATGAGCAGTTCTTC	CASSVNGREGNEQFF
TRBJ2-7	TRBV6-1	-	-	TGTGCCAGCGTTCTAGGCGGTCTTTCCTACGAGCAGTACTTC	CASVLGGLSYEQYF
TRBJ2-7	TRBV6-5	TRBD2	-	TGTGCCAGCAGCTGGACTAGCGGGACGATCGGGGAGCAGTACTTC	CASSWTSGTIGEQYF
TRBJ2-7	TRBV2	TRBD2	-	TGTGCCAGCAGTGCCGCTAGCGGGAGCCACGAGCAGTACTTC	CASSAASGSHEQYF
TRBJ2-1	TRBV10-3	TRBD2	-	TGTGCCATACTAGCGGGAGGGCACTACAATGAGCAGTTCTTC	CAILAGGHYNEQFF
TRBJ2-5	TRBV10-1	TRBD1	-	TGCGCCAGCAGAGAAAGCCATGGACAGGCTCGTGAGACCCAGTACTTC	CASRESHGQARETQYF
TRBJ1-6	TRBV19	-	-	TGTGCCACCTCAAGGAGATTCTATAATTCACCCCTCCACTTT	CATSRRFYNSPLHF
TRBJ2-1	TRBV7-2	TRBD2	-	TGTGCCAGCAGCTCACCGGGGACTAGCGGGAGGGTCATCAATGAGCAGTTCTTC	CASSSPGTSGRVINEQFF
TRBJ2-5	TRBV25-1	-	-	TGTGCCAGCAGTGAAGTGGGGGGTAGGGAGACCCAGTACTTC	CASSEVGGRETQYF
TRBJ1-6	TRBV18	TRBD1	-	TGTGCCAGCTCACCAGTCGGAAGACAGGGGGATTCACCCCTCCACTTT	CASSPVGRQGDSPLHF
TRBJ2-1	TRBV7-2	TRBD2	-	TGTGCCAGCAGTTTCAGCAGCGGGGGCCTCGGGTTCTTC	CASSFSSGGLGFF
TRBJ2-7	TRBV5-5	TRBD1	once	TGTGCCAGCAGCCTTACAGGGGACCACGAGCAGTACTTC	CASSLTGDHEQYF
TRBJ1-1	TRBV7-7	-	once	TGTGCTAAACAGGGAAGGCCTGAAGCTTTCTTT	CAKQGRPEAFF
TRBJ2-1	TRBV9	TRBD2	-	TGTGCCAGCAGCGTAGGTTCGGGAGGGAGTTACAATGAGCAGTTCTTC	CASSVGSGGSYNEQFF
TRBJ1-1	TRBV2	TRBD1	-	TGTGCCAGCAGTGACTTTGACAGGGCTACTGAAGCTTTCTTT	CASSDFDRATEAFF
TRBJ2-7	TRBV6-5	-	-	TGTGCCAGCACCCCTGTTTACGGGGGCTACGAGCAGTACTTC	CASTPVYGGYEQYF
TRBJ2-1	TRBV4-3	TRBD1	-	TGCGCCAGCAGCCAGACAGGGGGCGGGAAAACGGGTACCTACAATGAGCAGTTCTTC	CASSQTGGGKTGTYNEQFF
TRBJ1-1	TRBV6-1	-	-	TGTGCCAGCAGTGAATCCCGGGTCGCTGGTTTCTTT	CASSESRVAGFF
TRBJ1-5	TRBV7-2	-	-	TGTGCCAGCAGCCCCATAGACACCTCCCTCTATAGCAATCAGCCCCAGCATTTT	CASSPIDTSLYSNQPQHF
TRBJ2-1	TRBV30	TRBD1	once	TGTGCCTGGAGTCGGACAGGGGGACGCCATCTCCCGCAGTTCTTC	CAWSRTGGRHLPQFF
TRBJ1-1	TRBV4-3	-	few	TGCGCCAGCAGCCAAGAAAAGGACATGAACACTGAAGCTTTCTTT	CASSQEKDMNTEAFF
TRBJ2-7	TRBV7-2	TRBD1	-	TGTGCCAGCAGCTTAGCGACAGGGTCGCGCGAGCAGTACTTC	CASSLATGSREQYF
TRBJ2-7	TRBV7-2	TRBD1	-	TGTGCCAGCAGCTTACCCCAAGGGGGCGACTACGAGCAGTACTTC	CASSLPQGGDYEQYF
TRBJ1-1	TRBV7-9	-	-	TGTGCCAGCAGCTTAAAGGAGGGGATCACTGAAGCTTTCTTT	CASSLKEGITEAFF
TRBJ2-2	TRBV4-2	-	-	TGTGCCAGCAGCCAAGAGGCTAGCGTACCCTGGCGCGGGGAGCTGTTTTTT	CASSQEASVPWRGELFF
TRBJ1-4	TRBV6-6	TRBD1	-	TGTGCCAGCAGTTCGGGACAGGGGCCTGAAAAACTGTTTTTT	CASSSGQGPEKLFF